These 29 T cell receptor beta chains originate from one sample sequenced in a study of CXCR3-negative and CXCR3-positive naive CD8 T cells. The TRB libraries of cDNA were built by UMI-labeled 5' RACE. TCRdb re-called the 5' RACE reads and shows each CDR3 protein once, DNA omitted. The sample table sets out 35,000 to 50,000 distinct CDR3 sequences. Specimen: memory CD8+ T cells from blood. The origin of the receptors is a human donor in good health. Some clones in this sample may be carry-over from other donors' samples.

V usage is TRBV5-1 and J usage is TRBJ2-7; checking the TCRdb D call of TRBD1 is not possible without DNA. Germline lookup yields CDR1 SGHRS and CDR2 YFSETQ. The CDR3 totals 15 residues. The CDR3 spells CASSLVAGTVNEQYF.

The rearrangement links TRBV13 to TRBJ2-7; the TRBD1 assignment by TCRdb is unverifiable without DNA. The CDR3 has 16 residues. CDR1 is PRHDT and CDR2 is FYEKMQ in the germline V gene (reference sequence). The CDR3 sequence: CASSLAGTGLSYEQYF. The complete variable domain, with remaining parts taken from reference TRBV13 and TRBJ2-7, reads AAGVIQSPRHLIKEKRETATLKCYPIPRHDTVYWYQQGPGQDPQFLISFYEKMQSDKGSIPDRFSAQQFSDYHSELNMSSLELGDSALYFCASSLAGTGLSYEQYFGPGTRLTVT.

This CDR3 reads CASSRTRDSPFETQYF. The chain has TRBV27 and TRBJ2-5; TCRdb's D call, TRBD1, is unchecked because there is no DNA. The germline V gene has CDR1 MNHEY and CDR2 SMNVEV (reference sequence). CDR3 length: 16 amino acids.

The CDR3 sequence is CASRGRQGFPDTQYF. V usage is TRBV4-2 and J usage is TRBJ2-3; TCRdb outputs TRBD1, but without DNA this stays unchecked. The V gene's germline CDR1 is LGHNA and CDR2 YNFKEQ. The CDR3 extends over 15 amino acids.

V gene TRBV20-1 combines with J gene TRBJ2-1; TCRdb reports TRBD1, a call that lacks DNA to check it against. This CDR3 is built from 15 residues. In germline, CDR1 is DFQATT, CDR2 SNEGSKA (reference sequence). CDR3 in amino acids: CSAPGQGLDNNEQFF.

V and J are TRBV12-3 or TRBV12-4 and TRBJ2-7; TCRdb indicates TRBD2, and absent DNA this call remains unverified. The CDR3 totals 13 residues. Here the CDR3 reads CASSPSSDYEQYF.

The J gene is TRBJ2-7, the V gene TRBV28; TCRdb calls TRBD1, which cannot be checked without DNA. There are 17 residues in the CDR3. Germline assignment: CDR1 MDHEN and CDR2 SYDVKM. The CDR3 sequence: CASSSYTAGSRRYEQYF.

This rearrangement joins TRBV19 to TRBJ1-1; as DNA is missing, the TRBD1 call by TCRdb cannot be tested. Looked up from germline, CDR1 is LNHDA and CDR2 is SQIVND (reference sequence). CDR3 length equals 13 residues. The CDR3 spells CASNRDSDTEAFF. The whole variable domain, filled in from reference TRBV19 and TRBJ1-1, reads DGGITQSPKYLFRKEGQNVTLSCEQNLNHDAMYWYRQDPGQGLRLIYYSQIVNDFQKGDIAEGYSVSREKKESFPLTVTSAQKNPTAFYLCASNRDSDTEAFFGQGTRLTVV.

J is TRBJ1-4 and V is TRBV25-1. Germline V lookup: CDR1 MGHDK, CDR2 SYGVNS. The CDR3 runs to 16 residues. The CDR3 sequence: CASSGLTSATNEKLFF.

The chain recombines TRBV14 with TRBJ2-3. The CDR3 is 15 residues long. In germline, CDR1 is SGHDN, CDR2 FVKESK. CDR3 region: CASSHWADRTDTQYF.

The CDR3 is CASSKAQGSYEQYF. The gene calls are TRBV21-1 and TRBJ2-7. TRBV21-1 is a known pseudogene. The CDR3 is 14 amino acids.

The chain has TRBV4-3 and TRBJ2-7; TCRdb lists TRBD1, though no DNA is available to test this call. The CDR3 sequence is 16 residues long. CDR1 is LGHNA and CDR2 is YSLEER in the germline V gene. CDR3 loop: CASSQDEGGPGYEQYF.

This chain links TRBV20-1 with TRBJ2-6; absent DNA, TCRdb's TRBD1 call cannot be checked. CDR3 length: 16 residues. Germline lookup yields CDR1 DFQATT and CDR2 SNEGSKA (reference sequence). The chain's CDR3 is CSASLQGDSGANVLTF.

V gene TRBV20-1 combines with J gene TRBJ1-1; TCRdb's D call of TRBD1 is untestable without DNA. The CDR3 runs 17 residues. Germline CDR1 reads DFQATT; CDR2 reads SNEGSKA (reference sequence). The CDR3 spells CSAREPTDTGEGTEAFF.

The chain is built from TRBV6-4 and TRBJ2-3; absent DNA, TCRdb's TRBD2 call cannot be checked. The CDR3 is 16 residues long. Germline CDR1 reads MRHNA; CDR2 reads SNTAGT. The chain's CDR3 is CASSLGIAGGTDTQYF.

The chain joins TRBV29-1 to TRBJ1-2. This CDR3 has 11 residues. The germline gives CDR1 SQVTM, CDR2 ANQGSEA. CDR3 sequence reads: CSGLHAYGYTF.

The chain couples TRBV7-9 to TRBJ1-4; TCRdb designates TRBD1, a call that cannot be tested without DNA. Germline CDR1 and CDR2: SEHNR and FQNEAQ (reference sequence). This CDR3 has 15 amino acids. CDR3 loop: CASSPRTLTNEKLFF.

The rearrangement joins TRBV10-3 to TRBJ2-1; TCRdb's assignment of TRBD2 cannot be checked, as there is no DNA. There are 13 residues in the CDR3. The germline V gene encodes CDR1 ENHRY and CDR2 SYGVKD. The CDR3 protein is CAISESETGGQFF.

The chain recombines TRBV4-3 with TRBJ2-7; TCRdb proposes TRBD1, but this gene call is untestable without DNA. Germline CDR1 and CDR2: LGHNA and YSLEER. The CDR3 runs to 14 residues. The CDR3 loop is CASSHGTGGDEQYF.

The chain carries TRBV5-1 and TRBJ2-1. Germline V CDR1 and CDR2: SGHRS, YFSETQ. CDR3 length equals 15 residues. CDR3: CASSLVQVLSNEQFF.

The chain employs TRBV7-9 and TRBJ1-5. Germline CDR1 reads SEHNR; CDR2 reads FQNEAQ (reference sequence). CDR3 size: 14 residues. The chain's CDR3 is CASRPPGNNQPQHF.

V is TRBV13 and J is TRBJ2-5; TCRdb reports TRBD1, a call that lacks DNA to check it against. The CDR3 contains 14 residues. CDR1 is PRHDT and CDR2 is FYEKMQ in the germline V gene (reference sequence). The CDR3 here is CASSLGDREETQYF.

The rearrangement links TRBV6-6 to TRBJ1-5; TCRdb's D gene call, TRBD1, goes unchecked for lack of DNA. Germline CDR1 reads MNHNY; CDR2 reads SVGAGI (reference sequence). The CDR3 is made up of 19 amino acids. The CDR3 sequence is CASSYRTTLGYRDNQPQHF.

The chain uses TRBV4-3 and TRBJ2-3. Germline CDR1 LGHNA, CDR2 YSLEER. CDR3 length equals 15 residues. CDR3 amino acids: CASSQFELGTDTQYF.

V and J are TRBV12-3 or TRBV12-4 and TRBJ2-7; as DNA is missing, the TRBD1 call by TCRdb cannot be tested. The CDR3 loop spans 13 amino acids. The CDR3 loop reads CASSPGQLYEQYF.

This sequence joins TRBV7-9 and TRBJ2-7; the D gene TCRdb calls, TRBD1, cannot be checked with no DNA. This CDR3 spans 16 amino acids. The germline V gene has CDR1 SEHNR and CDR2 FQNEAQ (reference sequence). CDR3 residues: CASSLAASGGSYEQYF.

This sequence joins TRBV19 and TRBJ2-7; the TCRdb call, TRBD2, lacks DNA for checking. The germline CDR1 and CDR2 sequences are LNHDA and SQIVND (reference sequence). The CDR3 contains 15 residues. The CDR3: CASSERRSNSYEQYF.

This chain uses TRBV28 with TRBJ2-5. Germline loops: CDR1 MDHEN, CDR2 SYDVKM. This CDR3 comprises 12 residues. The CDR3 sequence: CASSHNLETQYF.

The CDR3 loop reads CASSVRRGLDYGYTF. V is TRBV7-9 and J is TRBJ1-2; TCRdb lists TRBD1, though no DNA is available to test this call. The CDR3 runs 15 residues. The germline CDR1 and CDR2 sequences are SEHNR and FQNEAQ (reference sequence).